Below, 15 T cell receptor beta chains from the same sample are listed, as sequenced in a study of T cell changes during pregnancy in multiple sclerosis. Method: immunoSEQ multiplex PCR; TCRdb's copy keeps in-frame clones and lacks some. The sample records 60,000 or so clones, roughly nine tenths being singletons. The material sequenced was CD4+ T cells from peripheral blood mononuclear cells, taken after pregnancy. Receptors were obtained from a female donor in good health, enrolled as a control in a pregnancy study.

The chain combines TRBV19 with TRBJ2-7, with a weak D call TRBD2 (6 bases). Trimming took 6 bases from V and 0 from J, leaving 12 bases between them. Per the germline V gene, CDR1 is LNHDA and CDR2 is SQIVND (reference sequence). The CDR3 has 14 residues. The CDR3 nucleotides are TGTGCCAGTAGCTTCTGGGGGGACTCCTACGAGCAGTACTTC. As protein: CASSFWGDSYEQYF.

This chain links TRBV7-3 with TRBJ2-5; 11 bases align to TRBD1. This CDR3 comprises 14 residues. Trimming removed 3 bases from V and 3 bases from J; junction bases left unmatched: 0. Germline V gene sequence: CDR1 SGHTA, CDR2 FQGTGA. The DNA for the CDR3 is TGTGCCAGCAGCTTGGGACAGGGGGAAGAGACCCAGTACTTC. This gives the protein CASSLGQGEETQYF.

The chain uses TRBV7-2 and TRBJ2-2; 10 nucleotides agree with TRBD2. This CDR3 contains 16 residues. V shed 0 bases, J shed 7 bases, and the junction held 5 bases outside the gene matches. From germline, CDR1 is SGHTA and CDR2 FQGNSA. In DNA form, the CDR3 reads TGTGCCAGCAGCTTAGCGAGCGGGGGGGCTGGCGGGGAGCTGTTTTTT. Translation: CASSLASGGAGGELFF. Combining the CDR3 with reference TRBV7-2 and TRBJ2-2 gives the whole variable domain GAGVSQSPSNKVTEKGKDVELRCDPISGHTALYWYRQSLGQGLEFLIYFQGNSAPDKSGLPSDRFSAERTGGSVSTLTIQRTQQEDSAVYLCASSLASGGAGGELFFGEGSRLTVL.

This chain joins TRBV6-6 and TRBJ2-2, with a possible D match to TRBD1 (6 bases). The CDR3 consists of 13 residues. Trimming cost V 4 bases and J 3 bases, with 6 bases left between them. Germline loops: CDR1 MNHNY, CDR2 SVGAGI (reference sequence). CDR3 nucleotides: TGTGCCAGCAGTTCAGGGGACACCGGGGAGCTGTTTTTT. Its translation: CASSSGDTGELFF.

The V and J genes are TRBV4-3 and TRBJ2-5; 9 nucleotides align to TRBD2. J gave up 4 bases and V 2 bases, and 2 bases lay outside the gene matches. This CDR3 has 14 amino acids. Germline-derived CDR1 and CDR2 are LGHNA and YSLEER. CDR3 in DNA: TGCGCCAGCAGCCAACAGCGGGGGGCAGAGACCCAGTACTTC. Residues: CASSQQRGAETQYF.

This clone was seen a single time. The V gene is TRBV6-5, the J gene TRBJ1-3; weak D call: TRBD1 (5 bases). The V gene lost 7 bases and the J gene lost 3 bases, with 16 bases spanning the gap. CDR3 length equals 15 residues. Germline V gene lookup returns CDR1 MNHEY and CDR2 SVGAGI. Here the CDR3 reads CASIQEGTGGNTIYF. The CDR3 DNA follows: TGTGCCAGCATTCAAGAGGGGACTGGTGGAAACACCATATATTTT.

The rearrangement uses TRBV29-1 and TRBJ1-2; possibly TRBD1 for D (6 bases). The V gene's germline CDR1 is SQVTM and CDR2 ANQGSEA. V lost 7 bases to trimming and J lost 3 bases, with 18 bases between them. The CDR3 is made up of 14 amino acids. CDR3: CSAQQGFPDYGYTF. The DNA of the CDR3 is TGCAGCGCCCAACAGGGCTTCCCTGACTATGGCTACACCTTC. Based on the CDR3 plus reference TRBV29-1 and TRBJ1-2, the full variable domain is SAVISQKPSRDICQRGTSLTIQCQVDSQVTMMFWYRQQPGQSLTLIATANQGSEATYESGFVIDKFPISRPNLTFSTLTVSNMSPEDSSIYLCSAQQGFPDYGYTFGSGTRLTVV.

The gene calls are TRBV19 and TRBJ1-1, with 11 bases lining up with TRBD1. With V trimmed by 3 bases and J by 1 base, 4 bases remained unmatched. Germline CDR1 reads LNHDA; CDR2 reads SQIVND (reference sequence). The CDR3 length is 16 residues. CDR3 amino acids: CASSMDRGLTNTEAFF. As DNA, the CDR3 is TGTGCCAGTAGTATGGACAGGGGGCTCACGAACACTGAAGCTTTCTTT.

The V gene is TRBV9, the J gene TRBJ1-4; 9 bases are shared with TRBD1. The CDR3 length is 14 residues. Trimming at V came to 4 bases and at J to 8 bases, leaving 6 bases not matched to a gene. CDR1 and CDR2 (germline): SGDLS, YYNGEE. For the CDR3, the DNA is TGTGCCAGCAGCTCTGGACAGGGGCGCGAAAAACTGTTTTTT. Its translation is CASSSGQGREKLFF.

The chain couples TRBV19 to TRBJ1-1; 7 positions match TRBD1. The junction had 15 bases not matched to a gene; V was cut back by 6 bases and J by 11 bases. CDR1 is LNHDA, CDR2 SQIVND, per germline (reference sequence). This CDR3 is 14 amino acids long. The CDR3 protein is CASSIQGPPGWAFF. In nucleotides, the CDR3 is TGTGCCAGTAGCATACAGGGGCCGCCCGGTTGGGCTTTCTTT.

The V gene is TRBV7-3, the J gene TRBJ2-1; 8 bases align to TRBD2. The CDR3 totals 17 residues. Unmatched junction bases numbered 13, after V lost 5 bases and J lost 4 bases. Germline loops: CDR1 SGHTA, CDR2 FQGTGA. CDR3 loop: CASSPLSGGERYNEQFF. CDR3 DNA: TGTGCCAGCAGCCCCCTATCGGGGGGGGAACGTTACAATGAGCAGTTCTTC.

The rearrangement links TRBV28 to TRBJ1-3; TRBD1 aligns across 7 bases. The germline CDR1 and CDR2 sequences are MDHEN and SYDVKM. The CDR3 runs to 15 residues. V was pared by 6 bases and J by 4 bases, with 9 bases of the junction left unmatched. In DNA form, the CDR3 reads TGTGCCAGCAGACTGACAGGGACCGGCGGAAACACCATATATTTT. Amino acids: CASRLTGTGGNTIYF.

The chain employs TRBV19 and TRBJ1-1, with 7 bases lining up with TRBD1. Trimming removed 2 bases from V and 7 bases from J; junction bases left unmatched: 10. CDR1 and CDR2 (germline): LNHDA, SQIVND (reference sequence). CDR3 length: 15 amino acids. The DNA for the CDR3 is TGTGCCAGTAGTATACGCGGGACAGCCCACGGTGAAGCTTTCTTT. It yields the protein CASSIRGTAHGEAFF.

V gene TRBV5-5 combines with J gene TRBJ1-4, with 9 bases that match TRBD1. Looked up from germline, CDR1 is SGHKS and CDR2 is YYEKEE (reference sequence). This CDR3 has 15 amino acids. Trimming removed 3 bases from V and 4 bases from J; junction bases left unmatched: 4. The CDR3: CASSSRDRDNEKLFF. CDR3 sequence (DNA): TGTGCCAGCAGCTCCCGGGACAGGGATAATGAAAAACTGTTTTTT.

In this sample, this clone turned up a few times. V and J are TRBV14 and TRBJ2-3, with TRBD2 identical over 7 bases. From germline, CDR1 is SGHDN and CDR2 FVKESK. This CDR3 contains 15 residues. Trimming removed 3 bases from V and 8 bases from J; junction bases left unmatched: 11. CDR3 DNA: TGTGCCAGCAGCCAGGTGCCGCGGGGGTCTGGTACGCAGTATTTT. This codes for CASSQVPRGSGTQYF.